The 16 T cell receptor beta chains listed next were all sequenced from one sample in a study of T cells in Graves' hyperthyroidism and ophthalmopathy. Authors of the study amplified TCR beta CDR3 regions from RNA transcripts. The HTBI set primed first-round TCR CDR3 RT-PCR. Via MiXCR, TCRdb re-called the multiplex PCR reads, giving one row per CDR3 protein. This table holds about 510,000 distinct CDR3 sequences, 46% found once. Sequenced sample: peripheral blood or thyroid tissue (not recorded which). Every receptor here comes from an adult woman with Graves' disease, either hyperthyroidism or ophthalmopathy (not recorded which).

This clonotype was seen more than once but under ten times. The chain uses TRBV2 and TRBJ1-1; 9 nucleotides match TRBD1. The CDR3 loop spans 17 amino acids. After removal of 4 bases from V and 5 bases from J, the junction contained 14 bases not matched to a gene. Germline V lookup: CDR1 SNHLY, CDR2 FYNNEI. CDR3 DNA: TGTGCCAGCAGTGCCGGGGACAGGGTAAGGTGGAAAACTGAAGCTTTCTTT. Amino acids: CASSAGDRVRWKTEAFF.

This clonotype has just one count. The chain couples TRBV10-3 to TRBJ2-7; 8 positions match TRBD1. Germline V CDR1 and CDR2: ENHRY, SYGVKD. The junction had 10 bases not matched to a gene; V was cut back by 3 bases and J by 3 bases. The CDR3 runs 16 residues. The CDR3 loop reads CAISERTTGDIYEQYF. CDR3 DNA sequence: TGTGCCATCAGTGAAAGAACGACAGGGGATATCTACGAGCAGTACTTC.

The gene calls are TRBV10-2 and TRBJ2-7; 8 bases line up with TRBD2. J gave up 4 bases and V 10 bases, and 3 bases lay outside the gene matches. The CDR3 covers 11 residues. Looked up from germline, CDR1 is WSHSY and CDR2 is SAAADI. The CDR3, as DNA: TGCGCCACCATAGCGGGATACGAGCAGTACTTC. Translated, it gives CATIAGYEQYF.

The chain links TRBV9 to TRBJ1-2; 9 bases fit TRBD1. This CDR3 region has 15 residues. Germline values: CDR1 SGDLS, CDR2 YYNGEE. V lost 0 bases and J lost 7; bases outside the gene matches: 7. CDR3 residues: CASSVEGGQGLGYTF. The CDR3 DNA is TGTGCCAGCAGCGTAGAAGGGGGACAGGGTCTTGGCTACACCTTC.

As for this clonotype: The junction does not match germline at one end; this may be a read error. The genes are TRBV7-7 and TRBJ1-1, with D tentatively TRBD1 (6 bases). CDR1 is SSHAT, CDR2 FNYEAQ, per germline (reference sequence). The CDR3 extends over 13 amino acids. The CDR3 DNA follows: TGTGCTAGCAGCTTAGCCCCAGGGGCTGAAGCTTTCTTT. It specifies CASSLAPGAEAFF.

This chain links TRBV7-6 with TRBJ2-3, with 7 bases identical to TRBD1. This CDR3 has 17 amino acids. In germline, CDR1 is SGHVS, CDR2 FNYEAQ. V was clipped by 1 base and J by 0 bases; unmatched bases: 7. In DNA form, the CDR3 reads TGTGCCAGCAGCTTAGAGGGGTACAGGGGAAGCACAGATACGCAGTATTTT. Its protein is CASSLEGYRGSTDTQYF.

This clonotype was recorded at least ten times. The V and J genes are TRBV7-2 and TRBJ2-7, with D possibly matching TRBD2 (5 bases). V lost 1 base to trimming and J lost 7 bases, with 14 bases between them. The CDR3 extends over 14 amino acids. Looked up from germline, CDR1 is SGHTA and CDR2 is FQGNSA. The CDR3 sequence: CASSLGTGWHEQYF. The CDR3 DNA is TGTGCCAGCAGCTTAGGTACGGGGTGGCATGAGCAGTACTTC. Variable domain in full (rest from reference TRBV7-2 and TRBJ2-7): GAGVSQSPSNKVTEKGKDVELRCDPISGHTALYWYRQSLGQGLEFLIYFQGNSAPDKSGLPSDRFSAERTGGSVSTLTIQRTQQEDSAVYLCASSLGTGWHEQYFGPGTRLTVT.

In this sample, this clonotype turned up many times. V is TRBV9 and J is TRBJ1-4, with D unresolved. Germline CDR1 is SGDLS and CDR2 is YYNGEE. The V gene lost 3 bases and the J gene lost 3 bases, with 12 bases spanning the gap. The CDR3 spans 15 residues. The CDR3 loop reads CASSGTPAANEKLFF. In DNA, the CDR3 is TGTGCCAGCAGCGGAACCCCGGCGGCTAATGAAAAACTGTTTTTT.

Concerning this clonotype: A read error is likely, as this CDR3 ends without the conserved phenylalanine or tryptophan. Because the CDR3's place on the DNA is in doubt, the DNA is left out and the CDR3 is given as listed by TCRdb. V and J are TRBV20-1 and TRBJ1-2; the table's D call, TRBD1, has no DNA check behind it. Including both end residues, the CDR3 is 14 amino acids long. Per the germline V gene, CDR1 is DFQATT and CDR2 is SNEGSKA (reference sequence). CDR3 sequence reads: CSAKTGSTGGNIFV.

The chain recombines TRBV7-9 with TRBJ2-7; D perhaps matches TRBD2 (6 bases). V was pared by 4 bases and J by 6 bases, with 19 bases between. The length of the CDR3 is 15 residues. Germline V gene lookup returns CDR1 SEHNR and CDR2 FQNEAQ (reference sequence). Here the CDR3 DNA reads TGTGCCAGCAGCTCAGCGGGCGCCCCGAGGGGCGAGCAGTACTTC. This gives the protein CASSSAGAPRGEQYF.

V gene TRBV6-1 combines with J gene TRBJ1-1; D is undetermined. Per germline, CDR1 MNHNS and CDR2 SASEGT. V lost 7 bases, J lost 5 bases, and 11 bases lay in between. This CDR3 has 12 amino acids. The CDR3 DNA follows: TGTGCCAGCAATGACGGGTGGACTGAAGCTTTCTTT. Encoded protein: CASNDGWTEAFF.

Concerning this clonotype itself: The junction shows a germline mismatch at one end, possibly a read error. This chain links TRBV29-1 with TRBJ2-7; either TRBD1 or TRBD2 may supply D (5 bases each). Germline CDR1 reads SQVTM; CDR2 reads ANQGSEA. The CDR3 spans 13 residues. In DNA, the CDR3 is TGCAGCGTTGGGGTAAGGGGACCCTACGAGCAGTACTTT. Its protein is CSVGVRGPYEQYF.

The chain's CDR3 is CASSSQQGDNQPQHF. Here the CDR3 DNA reads TGCGCCAGCAGCTCACAACAGGGAGACAATCAGCCCCAGCATTTT. The gene calls are TRBV5-1 and TRBJ1-5; perhaps TRBD1 as D (6 bases). CDR3 length: 15 amino acids. Looked up from germline, CDR1 is SGHRS and CDR2 is YFSETQ. Trimming pared 3 bases from V and 3 bases from J, leaving 13 bases between.

About this clonotype: A junction end diverges from the germline sequence, so it may reflect a read error. J is TRBJ2-2 and V is TRBV29-1, with a possible D match to TRBD2 (6 bases). Germline V gene sequence: CDR1 SQVTM, CDR2 ANQGSEA. This CDR3 has 14 residues. The CDR3 sequence: CSVVGRENTGELSW. The CDR3 DNA sequence: TGCAGCGTTGTCGGACGGGAGAACACCGGGGAGCTGTCTTGG.

In regard to this clonotype: A much larger clone differs from this one at a single base, so this may be a read error. The chain has TRBV7-9 and TRBJ1-4, with 8 bases that match TRBD1. The CDR3 length is 18 residues. Germline CDR1 SEHNR, CDR2 FQNEAQ (reference sequence). CDR3 DNA sequence: TGCGTCAGCAGCCACCACCCCCGGAGCAGGGGGCGCGATGAAAAACTGTTTTTT. This encodes CVSSHHPRSRGRDEKLFF.

J is TRBJ2-5 and V is TRBV24-1, with 9 bases identical to TRBD1. The CDR3 is 16 amino acids. CDR1 and CDR2 from the germline V gene are KGHDR and SFDVKD. The V segment lost 4 bases and the J segment 9 bases; nucleotides outside the gene matches: 14. The CDR3 DNA reads TGTGCCACCAGTGACTCAGGACAGGGGAACAATCAGCCCCAGTACTTC. Protein sequence: CATSDSGQGNNQPQYF.